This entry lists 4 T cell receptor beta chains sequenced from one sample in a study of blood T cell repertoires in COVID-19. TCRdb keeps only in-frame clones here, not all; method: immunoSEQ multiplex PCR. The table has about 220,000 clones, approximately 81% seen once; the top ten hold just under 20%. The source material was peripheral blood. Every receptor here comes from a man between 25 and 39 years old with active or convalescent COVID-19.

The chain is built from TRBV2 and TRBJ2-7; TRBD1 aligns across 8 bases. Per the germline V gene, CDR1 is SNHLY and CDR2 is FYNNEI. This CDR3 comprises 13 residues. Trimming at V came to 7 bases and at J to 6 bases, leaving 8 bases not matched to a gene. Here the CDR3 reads CASIGDRGSEQYF. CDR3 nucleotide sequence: TGTGCCAGCATCGGAGACAGGGGCAGCGAGCAGTACTTC.

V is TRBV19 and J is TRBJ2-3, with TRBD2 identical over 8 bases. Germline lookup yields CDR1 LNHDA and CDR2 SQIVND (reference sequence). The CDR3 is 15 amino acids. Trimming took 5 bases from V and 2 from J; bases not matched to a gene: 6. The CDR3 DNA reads TGTGCCAGTAGTCCAGCGGGGGCCGACACAGATACGCAGTATTTT. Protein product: CASSPAGADTDTQYF.

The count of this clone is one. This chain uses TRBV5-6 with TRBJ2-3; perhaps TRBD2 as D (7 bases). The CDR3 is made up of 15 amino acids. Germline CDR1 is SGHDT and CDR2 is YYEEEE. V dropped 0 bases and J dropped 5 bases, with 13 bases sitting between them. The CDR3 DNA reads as TGTGCCAGCAGCTTGGCCGGGGGGCTTGGAGATACGCAGTATTTT. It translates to CASSLAGGLGDTQYF. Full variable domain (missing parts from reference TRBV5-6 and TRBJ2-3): DAGVTQSPTHLIKTRGQQVTLRCSPKSGHDTVSWYQQALGQGPQFIFQYYEEEERQRGNFPDRFSGHQFPNYSSELNVNALLLGDSALYLCASSLAGGLGDTQYFGPGTRLTVL.

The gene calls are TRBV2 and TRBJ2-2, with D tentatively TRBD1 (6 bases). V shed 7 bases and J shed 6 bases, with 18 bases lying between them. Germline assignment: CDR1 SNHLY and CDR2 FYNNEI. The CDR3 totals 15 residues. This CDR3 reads CASIGQGKSSGELFF. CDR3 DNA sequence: TGTGCCAGCATAGGGCAGGGGAAGAGTTCCGGGGAGCTGTTTTTT.